The 27 T cell receptor beta chains in this list originate from one sample, sequenced in a study of T cell changes during pregnancy in multiple sclerosis. Assay: immunoSEQ multiplex PCR; the TCRdb copy retains only in-frame clones and omits some. Found here are about 38,000 clones, over 85% of them singletons; the top ten hold under 0.7%. The sample here was CD4+ T cells from peripheral blood mononuclear cells, taken before pregnancy. These receptors were collected from a female donor with multiple sclerosis, enrolled in a pregnancy study.

The V and J genes are TRBV5-5 and TRBJ2-5, with 10 bases identical to TRBD1. Looked up from germline, CDR1 is SGHKS and CDR2 is YYEKEE (reference sequence). J was trimmed by 4 bases and V by 5 bases; bases with no gene match: 8. CDR3 size: 15 residues. CDR3 nucleotides: TGTGCCAGCAGTTCACTGTGGACAGGGGGAGAGACCCAGTACTTC. This encodes CASSSLWTGGETQYF.

The gene calls are TRBV5-8 and TRBJ1-3, with D unresolved. V was clipped by 0 bases and J by 0 bases, with 10 bases between them. Germline CDR1 SGHTS, CDR2 YDEGEE. This CDR3 has 16 amino acids. The CDR3, as DNA: TGTGCCAGCAGCTTGGCTGGGCAGACCTCTGGAAACACCATATATTTT. Translating it yields CASSLAGQTSGNTIYF.

V gene TRBV5-4 combines with J gene TRBJ2-3; 16 positions agree with TRBD2. CDR1 SGHNT and CDR2 YYREEE come from the germline V gene (reference sequence). The trim removed 5 bases at V and 0 bases at J, leaving 6 bases unmatched. The CDR3 sequence is 18 residues long. CDR3: CASSRGTSGGESTDTQYF. The CDR3 coding sequence is TGTGCCAGCAGTAGAGGGACTAGCGGGGGGGAAAGCACAGATACGCAGTATTTT. The whole variable domain, remainder taken from reference TRBV5-4 and TRBJ2-3, is ETGVTQSPTHLIKTRGQQVTLRCSSQSGHNTVSWYQQALGQGPQFIFQYYREEENGRGNFPPRFSGLQFPNYSSELNVNALELDDSALYLCASSRGTSGGESTDTQYFGPGTRLTVL.

The gene calls are TRBV7-9 and TRBJ2-5; tentatively, D is TRBD2 (6 bases). CDR1 SEHNR and CDR2 FQNEAQ come from the germline V gene (reference sequence). The CDR3 contains 15 residues. V was trimmed by 11 bases and J by 1 base, leaving 20 bases between them. CDR3 in amino acids: CAGGAGIYLQETQYF. As DNA, the CDR3 is TGTGCCGGAGGGGCAGGGATATATCTCCAAGAGACCCAGTACTTC.

V is TRBV9 and J is TRBJ2-5; TRBD2 agrees at 9 bases. From germline, CDR1 is SGDLS and CDR2 YYNGEE. The V gene end was trimmed by 3 bases and the J gene end by 6 bases; junction bases not matched to a gene: 6. The CDR3 consists of 14 residues. Here the CDR3 reads CASSGGLAWQTQYF. CDR3 DNA sequence: TGTGCCAGCAGCGGCGGACTAGCGTGGCAGACCCAGTACTTC. The complete variable domain, with remaining parts taken from reference TRBV9 and TRBJ2-5, reads DSGVTQTPKHLITATGQRVTLRCSPRSGDLSVYWYQQSLDQGLQFLIQYYNGEERAKGNILERFSAQQFPDLHSELNLSSLELGDSALYFCASSGGLAWQTQYFGPGTRLLVL.

The V gene is TRBV27, the J gene TRBJ2-1; weak D call: TRBD1 (5 bases). The V and J ends lost 5 bases and 0 bases respectively, with 11 bases between them. CDR3 length: 15 residues. The germline gives CDR1 MNHEY, CDR2 SMNVEV (reference sequence). The CDR3 spells CASSPGRSSYNEQFF. The CDR3 region has the DNA TGTGCCAGCAGTCCAGGGCGGAGCTCCTACAATGAGCAGTTCTTC.

The V call is TRBV2, the J call TRBJ2-5; the match to TRBD1 covers 7 bases. Unmatched junction bases numbered 6, after V lost 6 bases and J lost 5 bases. Germline V gives CDR1 SNHLY, CDR2 FYNNEI. The CDR3 runs to 13 residues. CDR3 residues: CASSETTGETQYF. DNA for the CDR3: TGTGCCAGCAGCGAGACGACAGGGGAGACCCAGTACTTC.

The CDR3 DNA reads as TGCAGTGTCGGGGGCGAGCAGTACTTC. It codes for CSVGGEQYF. The chain couples TRBV20-1 to TRBJ2-7; D is perhaps TRBD2 (6 bases). V was pared by 7 bases and J by 6 bases, with 7 bases between. The CDR3 length is 9 residues. Germline assignment: CDR1 DFQATT and CDR2 SNEGSKA (reference sequence).

The V gene is TRBV6-1, the J gene TRBJ1-1; no definite D call. The germline V gene has CDR1 MNHNS and CDR2 SASEGT. The V end was cut by 6 bases, the J end by 7 bases, with 18 bases between. The CDR3 runs to 14 residues. The CDR3 region is CASRPGVVTGEAFF. CDR3 bases: TGTGCCAGCAGGCCCGGAGTTGTGACTGGTGAAGCTTTCTTT.

The rearrangement uses TRBV7-9 and TRBJ2-4, with 9 nucleotides matching TRBD1. CDR1 is SEHNR and CDR2 is FQNEAQ in the germline V gene (reference sequence). With 4 bases clipped from V and 4 bases from J, the junction kept 5 bases outside the gene matches. This CDR3 spans 15 amino acids. The CDR3 coding sequence is TGTGCCAGCAGCTCGGGGGGACAGGGTAAAAACATTCAGTACTTC. Its translation: CASSSGGQGKNIQYF.

The chain uses TRBV28 and TRBJ2-7; 8 bases are a match to TRBD2. The CDR3 runs to 15 residues. CDR1 is MDHEN, CDR2 SYDVKM, per germline. V gave up 5 bases and J gave up 0 bases; unmatched junction bases: 6. CDR3 in DNA: TGTGCCAGCAGTACCTCTAGCGGGCCCTCCTACGAGCAGTACTTC. Encoded protein: CASSTSSGPSYEQYF.

The rearrangement joins TRBV9 to TRBJ1-1, with TRBD1 as a possible D gene (5 bases). The CDR3 has 14 amino acids. Trimming stripped 0 bases from V and 1 base from J, with 7 bases between. Germline loops: CDR1 SGDLS, CDR2 YYNGEE. The CDR3 sequence: CASSVGTGNTEAFF. The CDR3 nucleotides read TGTGCCAGCAGCGTAGGAACAGGGAACACTGAAGCTTTCTTT.

The rearrangement links TRBV5-1 to TRBJ1-2; perhaps TRBD1 as D (5 bases). Germline V CDR1 and CDR2: SGHRS, YFSETQ. V was pared by 5 bases and J by 2 bases, with 13 bases between. This CDR3 region has 14 residues. CDR3 sequence: CASSPDGGNYGYTF. The CDR3 DNA is TGCGCCAGCAGTCCGGACGGGGGGAACTATGGCTACACCTTC.

The chain couples TRBV6-5 to TRBJ2-5; tentatively, D is TRBD1 (6 bases). The CDR3 length is 15 residues. Germline CDR1 and CDR2: MNHEY and SVGAGI. V was clipped by 0 bases and J by 5 bases, with 13 bases between them. As DNA, the CDR3 is TGTGCCAGCAGTTACTCCTGGGTTAGGGGGGAGACCCAGTACTTC. It codes for CASSYSWVRGETQYF.

The chain links TRBV10-3 to TRBJ2-5; 9 nucleotides line up with TRBD1. With 2 bases clipped from V and 4 bases from J, the junction kept 8 bases outside the gene matches. There are 16 residues in the CDR3. Germline loops: CDR1 ENHRY, CDR2 SYGVKD. Written as DNA, the CDR3 is TGTGCCATCAGTGAGGGTTCGGGGGGACAGGGAGAGACCCAGTACTTC. Translated: CAISEGSGGQGETQYF.

This clone appeared a few times. The CDR3 here is CASSGQGAWTEAFF. CDR3 DNA: TGCGCCAGCAGTGGACAGGGGGCATGGACTGAAGCTTTCTTT. V is TRBV4-1 and J is TRBJ1-1, with 11 bases lining up with TRBD1. After removal of 6 bases from V and 5 bases from J, the junction contained 5 bases not matched to a gene. Germline CDR1 is MGHRA and CDR2 is YSYEKL. The CDR3 runs to 14 residues.

The gene calls are TRBV30 and TRBJ1-4; D possibly corresponds to TRBD1 (5 bases). Trimming took 2 bases from V and 4 from J, leaving 8 bases between them. The CDR3 extends over 13 amino acids. The germline V gene has CDR1 GTSNPN and CDR2 SVGIG (reference sequence). Here the CDR3 reads CAWSSDSNEKLFF. DNA for the CDR3: TGTGCCTGGAGTTCTGACAGTAATGAAAAACTGTTTTTT.

V usage is TRBV18 and J usage is TRBJ1-3, with D possibly matching TRBD1 (6 bases). The CDR3 covers 17 residues. V was trimmed by 2 bases and J by 0 bases, leaving 14 bases between them. Germline V gene lookup returns CDR1 KGHSH and CDR2 LQKENI. CDR3 sequence: CASSPFFGRGSGNTIYF. The CDR3 DNA reads as TGTGCCAGCTCACCATTTTTTGGCAGGGGCTCTGGAAACACCATATATTTT.

This chain uses TRBV28 with TRBJ1-1, with D hard to call. CDR1 is MDHEN and CDR2 is SYDVKM in the germline V gene. V gave up 3 bases and J gave up 1 base, with 12 bases separating them. This CDR3 has 15 amino acids. This chain's CDR3 is CASSFAQSKNTEAFF. CDR3 nucleotide sequence: TGTGCCAGCAGTTTCGCCCAGTCGAAGAACACTGAAGCTTTCTTT.

The CDR3 sequence is CASGLAGGNEQFF. The CDR3 nucleotides read TGTGCCAGCGGGCTAGCGGGGGGCAATGAGCAGTTCTTC. The rearrangement links TRBV7-9 to TRBJ2-1; TRBD2 matches 11 bases. The length of the CDR3 is 13 residues. Trimming cost V 8 bases and J 6 bases; bases outside gene matches: 3. Germline V gene data show CDR1 as SEHNR and CDR2 as FQNEAQ (reference sequence).

The V and J genes are TRBV4-3 and TRBJ2-3, with 7 bases that match TRBD1. The CDR3 loop spans 17 amino acids. The V gene's germline CDR1 is LGHNA and CDR2 YSLEER. V lost 4 bases, J lost 1 base, and 11 bases stayed unmatched. The CDR3 DNA reads as TGCGCCAGCAGCCCCTTTGGGGACAGTCTAGGCACAGATACGCAGTATTTT. It translates to CASSPFGDSLGTDTQYF.

The CDR3 region has the DNA TGCGCCAGCAGCCAAGATTGGGGCCATGTAGGGCGAGGCTACACCTTC. As protein: CASSQDWGHVGRGYTF. The J gene is TRBJ1-2, the V gene TRBV4-3; a weak D match, TRBD1 (5 bases). Germline V CDR1 and CDR2: LGHNA, YSLEER. The CDR3 runs to 16 residues. Trimming took off 0 bases at V and 8 bases at J, with 19 bases between the two ends.

V gene TRBV4-1 combines with J gene TRBJ1-2; weak D call: TRBD1 (5 bases). Trimming took 4 bases from V and 4 from J, leaving 19 bases between them. The CDR3 has 16 residues. Germline V gene data show CDR1 as MGHRA and CDR2 as YSYEKL. CDR3: CASSRPAEGRGYGYTF. The CDR3, as DNA: TGCGCCAGCAGCCGCCCGGCGGAGGGTAGGGGCTATGGCTACACCTTC.

The chain recombines TRBV10-2 with TRBJ2-7, with a weak D call TRBD2 (5 bases). CDR1 WSHSY and CDR2 SAAADI come from the germline V gene. This CDR3 region has 13 residues. Trimming took off 0 bases at V and 4 bases at J, with 7 bases between the two ends. The CDR3 region is CASSESTSYEQYF. DNA for the CDR3: TGCGCCAGCAGTGAGTCTACTAGTTACGAGCAGTACTTC.

V gene TRBV4-3 combines with J gene TRBJ2-3; tentative D call: TRBD2 (7 bases). V was pared by 3 bases and J by 5 bases, with 21 bases between. Germline lookup yields CDR1 LGHNA and CDR2 YSLEER. The length of the CDR3 is 17 residues. The CDR3: CASSQGPGGGQVDTQYF. The CDR3 bases are TGCGCCAGCAGCCAGGGACCTGGGGGGGGGCAGGTAGATACGCAGTATTTT.

The rearrangement uses TRBV2 and TRBJ1-3; D is unresolved. The CDR3 covers 15 residues. The V gene's germline CDR1 is SNHLY and CDR2 FYNNEI. Trimming removed 5 bases at V and 3 bases at J, with 14 bases between. CDR3 in amino acids: CASSPRGILGNTIYF. CDR3 sequence (DNA): TGTGCCAGCAGTCCCCGCGGGATCCTTGGAAACACCATATATTTT.

The chain joins TRBV10-3 to TRBJ2-7; 12 bases align to TRBD1. CDR3 size: 15 residues. Trimming removed 2 bases from V and 7 bases from J; junction bases left unmatched: 6. CDR1 and CDR2 (germline): ENHRY, SYGVKD. CDR3 region: CAISEPGQGAWEQYF. The CDR3 nucleotides read TGTGCCATCAGTGAGCCGGGACAGGGGGCGTGGGAGCAGTACTTC.